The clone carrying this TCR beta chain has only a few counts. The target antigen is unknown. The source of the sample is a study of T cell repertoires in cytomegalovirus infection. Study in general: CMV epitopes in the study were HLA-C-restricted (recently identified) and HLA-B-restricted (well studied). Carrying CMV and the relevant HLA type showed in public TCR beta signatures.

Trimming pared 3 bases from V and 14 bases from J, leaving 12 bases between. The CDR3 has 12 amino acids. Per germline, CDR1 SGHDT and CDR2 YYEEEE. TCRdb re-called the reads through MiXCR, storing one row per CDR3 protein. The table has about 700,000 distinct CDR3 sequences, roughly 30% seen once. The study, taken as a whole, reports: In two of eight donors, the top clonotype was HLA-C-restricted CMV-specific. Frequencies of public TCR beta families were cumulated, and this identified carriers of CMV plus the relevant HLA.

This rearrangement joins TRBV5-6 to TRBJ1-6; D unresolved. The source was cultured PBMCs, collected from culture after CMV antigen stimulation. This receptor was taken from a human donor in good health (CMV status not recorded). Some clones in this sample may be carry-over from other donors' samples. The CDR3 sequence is CASSSLEGTLHF. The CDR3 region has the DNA TGTGCCAGCAGCTCCCTCGAGGGAACCCTCCACTTT.